This is a list of T cell receptor beta chains from one sample in a study of T cells after yellow fever vaccination. MiXCR was run by TCRdb on the 5' RACE reads, yielding one entry per CDR3 protein. Among roughly 400,000 distinct CDR3 sequences listed, roughly a sixth were seen once. The input for sequencing was PBMCs, taken before the yellow fever booster vaccination. The receptor source for this set is a man between 18 and 29 years old who received the YFV17D yellow fever vaccine. Each CDR3 is given with its conserved first and last residue.

TRBJ2-7,TRBV29-1,CSVIRDRGSYEQYF
TRBJ1-1,TRBV6-1,CASSYQRNTEAFF
TRBJ1-1,TRBV27,CASTREEAFF
TRBJ2-7,TRBV5-1,CASSLAGGPSSYEQYF
TRBJ2-5,TRBV7-2,CASSRSETQYF
TRBJ2-7,TRBV7-8,CASSVGITGLSSYEQYF
TRBJ1-2,TRBV27,CASSPGTGFLYGYTF
TRBJ2-1,TRBV27,CASSPTPSGGPNEQFF
TRBJ1-2,TRBV29-1,CSAPGKGGYTF
TRBJ1-2,TRBV4-1,CASSQDTSYGYTF
TRBJ2-1,TRBV6-5,CASSYSPGTYNEQFF
TRBJ1-3,TRBV7-9,CASEPGVTGNTIYF
TRBJ2-5,TRBV2,CASSMAVQETQYF
TRBJ2-2,TRBV7-2,CASSFGQHIPTGELFF
TRBJ2-3,TRBV9,CASSSGGNTQYF
TRBJ2-5,TRBV12-3/TRBV12-4,CASSPMDYQETQYF
TRBJ2-2,TRBV6-6,CASSYGTSGGLFGELFF
TRBJ2-1,TRBV2,CASITGTAYNEQFF
TRBJ2-4,TRBV12-3/TRBV12-4,CASSLGSVKNIQYF
TRBJ1-3,TRBV18,CASSLVGATSGSGNTIYF
TRBJ2-1,TRBV7-2,CASSLGLAGRDEQFF
TRBJ1-1,TRBV6-5,CASSTHDRATEAFF
TRBJ1-6,TRBV10-3,CAISSTEGMALHF
TRBJ1-1,TRBV5-4,CASSLAPTVLNPEAFF
TRBJ2-3,TRBV5-6,CASSWGTDTQYF
TRBJ2-1,TRBV5-5,CASSLYVVNEQFF
TRBJ2-3,TRBV20-1,CSATGPLGTDTQYF